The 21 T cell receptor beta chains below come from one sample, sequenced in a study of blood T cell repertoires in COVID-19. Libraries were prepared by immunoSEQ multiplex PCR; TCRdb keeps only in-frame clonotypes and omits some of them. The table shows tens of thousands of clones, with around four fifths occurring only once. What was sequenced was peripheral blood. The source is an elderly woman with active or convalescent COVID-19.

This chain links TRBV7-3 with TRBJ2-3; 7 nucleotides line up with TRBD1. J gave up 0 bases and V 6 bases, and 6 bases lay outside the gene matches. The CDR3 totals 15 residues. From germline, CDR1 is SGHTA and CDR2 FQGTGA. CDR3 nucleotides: TGTGCCAGCAGGAGGGACAGCGCTAGCACAGATACGCAGTATTTT. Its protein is CASRRDSASTDTQYF. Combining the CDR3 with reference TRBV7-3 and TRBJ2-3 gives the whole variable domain GAGVSQTPSNKVTEKGKYVELRCDPISGHTALYWYRQSLGQGPEFLIYFQGTGAADDSGLPNDRFFAVRPEGSVSTLKIQRTERGDSAVYLCASRRDSASTDTQYFGPGTRLTVL.

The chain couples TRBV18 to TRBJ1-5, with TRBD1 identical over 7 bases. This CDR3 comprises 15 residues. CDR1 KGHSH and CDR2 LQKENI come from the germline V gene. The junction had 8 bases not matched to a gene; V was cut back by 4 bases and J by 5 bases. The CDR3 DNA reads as TGTGCCAGCTCACGCAACAGGGGAGCGGATCAGCCCCAGCATTTT. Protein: CASSRNRGADQPQHF.

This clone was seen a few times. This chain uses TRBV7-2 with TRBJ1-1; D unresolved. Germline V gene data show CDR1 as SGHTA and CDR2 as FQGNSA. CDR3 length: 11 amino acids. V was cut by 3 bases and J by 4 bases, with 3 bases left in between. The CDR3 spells CASSFITEAFF. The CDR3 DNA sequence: TGTGCCAGCAGCTTTATCACTGAAGCTTTCTTT.

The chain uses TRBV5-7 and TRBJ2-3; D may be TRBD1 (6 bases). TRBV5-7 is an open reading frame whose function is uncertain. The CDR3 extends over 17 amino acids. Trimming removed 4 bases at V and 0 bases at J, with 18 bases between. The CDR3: CASSQARQDTSTDTQYF. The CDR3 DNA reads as TGTGCCAGCAGCCAAGCGAGACAGGATACTAGCACAGATACGCAGTATTTT.

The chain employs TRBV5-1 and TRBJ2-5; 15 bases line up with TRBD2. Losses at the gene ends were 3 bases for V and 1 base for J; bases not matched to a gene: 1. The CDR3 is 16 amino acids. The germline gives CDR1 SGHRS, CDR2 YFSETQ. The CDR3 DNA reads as TGCGCCAGCAGCTGGGGACTAGCGGGAGGCCAAGAGACCCAGTACTTC. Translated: CASSWGLAGGQETQYF.

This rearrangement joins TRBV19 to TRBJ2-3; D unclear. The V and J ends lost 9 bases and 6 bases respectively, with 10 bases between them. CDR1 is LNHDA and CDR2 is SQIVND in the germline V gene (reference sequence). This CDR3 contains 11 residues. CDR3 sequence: CASRSRDTQYF. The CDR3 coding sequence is TGTGCCAGCCGGTCTCGGGATACGCAGTATTTT.

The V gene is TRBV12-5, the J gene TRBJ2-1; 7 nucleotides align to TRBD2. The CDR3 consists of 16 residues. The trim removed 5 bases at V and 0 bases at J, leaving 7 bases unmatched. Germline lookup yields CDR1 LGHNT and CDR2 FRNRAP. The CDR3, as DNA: TGTGCTAGTGGTCCCAGGGAGGGCCGCTCCTACAATGAGCAGTTCTTC. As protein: CASGPREGRSYNEQFF. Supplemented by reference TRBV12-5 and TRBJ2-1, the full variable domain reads DARVTQTPRHKVTEMGQEVTMRCQPILGHNTVFWYRQTMMQGLELLAYFRNRAPLDDSGMPKDRFSAEMPDATLATLKIQPSEPRDSAVYFCASGPREGRSYNEQFFGPGTRLTVL.

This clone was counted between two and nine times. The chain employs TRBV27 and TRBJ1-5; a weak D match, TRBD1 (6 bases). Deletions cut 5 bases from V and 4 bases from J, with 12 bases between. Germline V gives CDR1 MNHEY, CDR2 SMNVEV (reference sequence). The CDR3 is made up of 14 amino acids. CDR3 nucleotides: TGTGCCAGCAGTCCATCGGACAGTAATCAGCCCCAGCATTTT. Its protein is CASSPSDSNQPQHF.

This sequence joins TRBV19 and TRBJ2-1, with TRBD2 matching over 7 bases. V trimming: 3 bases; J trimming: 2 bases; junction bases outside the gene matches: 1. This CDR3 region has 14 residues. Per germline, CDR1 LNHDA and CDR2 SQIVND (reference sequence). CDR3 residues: CASSIRGAYNEQFF. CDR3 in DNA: TGTGCCAGTAGTATTCGGGGGGCCTACAATGAGCAGTTCTTC.

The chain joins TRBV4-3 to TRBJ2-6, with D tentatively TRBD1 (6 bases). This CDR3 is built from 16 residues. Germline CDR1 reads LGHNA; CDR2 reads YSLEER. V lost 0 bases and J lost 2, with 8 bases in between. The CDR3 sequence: CASSQDTGTGANVLTF. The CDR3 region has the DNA TGCGCCAGCAGCCAAGATACAGGGACTGGGGCCAACGTCCTGACTTTC.

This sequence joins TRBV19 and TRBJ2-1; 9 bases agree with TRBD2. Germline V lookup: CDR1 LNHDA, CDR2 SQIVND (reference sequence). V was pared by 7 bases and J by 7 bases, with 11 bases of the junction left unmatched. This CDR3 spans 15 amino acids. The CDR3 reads CASKKREVKYNEQFF. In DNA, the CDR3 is TGTGCCAGTAAGAAGCGGGAGGTTAAGTATAATGAGCAGTTCTTC.

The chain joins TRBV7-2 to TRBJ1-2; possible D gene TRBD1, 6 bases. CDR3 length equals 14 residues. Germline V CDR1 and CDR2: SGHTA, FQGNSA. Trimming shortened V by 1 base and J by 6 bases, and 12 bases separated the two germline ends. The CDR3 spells CASSLDQGIDGYTF. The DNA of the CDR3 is TGTGCCAGCAGCTTAGACCAGGGGATAGATGGCTACACCTTC.

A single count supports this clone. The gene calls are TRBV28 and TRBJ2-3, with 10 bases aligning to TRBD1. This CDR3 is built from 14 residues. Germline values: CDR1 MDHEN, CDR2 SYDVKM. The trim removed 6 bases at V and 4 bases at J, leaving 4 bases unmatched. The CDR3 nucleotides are TGTGCCAGCAGCAAGACAGGGGGCGCAGATACGCAGTATTTT. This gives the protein CASSKTGGADTQYF.

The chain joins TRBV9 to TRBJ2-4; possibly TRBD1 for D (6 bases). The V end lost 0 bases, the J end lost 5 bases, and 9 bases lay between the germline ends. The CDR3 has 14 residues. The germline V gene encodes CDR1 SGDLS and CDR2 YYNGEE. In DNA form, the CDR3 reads TGTGCCAGCAGCGTAGGGACAGCAGAAAACATTCAGTACTTC. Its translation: CASSVGTAENIQYF.

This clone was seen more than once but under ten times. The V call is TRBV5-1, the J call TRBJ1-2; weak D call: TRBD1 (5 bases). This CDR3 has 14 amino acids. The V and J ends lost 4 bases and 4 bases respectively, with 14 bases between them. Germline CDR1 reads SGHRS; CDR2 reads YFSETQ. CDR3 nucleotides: TGCGCCAGCAGCCCCTTAGGAGGGGTCTATGGCTACACCTTC. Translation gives CASSPLGGVYGYTF.

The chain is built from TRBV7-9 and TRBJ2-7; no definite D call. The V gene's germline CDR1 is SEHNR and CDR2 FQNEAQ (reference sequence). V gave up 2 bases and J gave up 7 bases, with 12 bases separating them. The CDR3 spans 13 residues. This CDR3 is CASSLSVSREQYF. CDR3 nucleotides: TGTGCCAGCAGCTTATCAGTTTCGCGGGAGCAGTACTTC.

CDR3 bases: TGCAGCTCTTCAGCGGGGCTGATATACAATGAGCAGTTCTTC. This gives the protein CSSSAGLIYNEQFF. The V and J genes are TRBV29-1 and TRBJ2-1; 7 bases are a match to TRBD2. V gave up 8 bases and J gave up 4 bases; unmatched junction bases: 11. Germline lookup yields CDR1 SQVTM and CDR2 ANQGSEA. The CDR3 length is 14 residues.

The CDR3 bases are TGCGCCAGCAGCTTGGACAGGGGCGTTCCTGAAGCTTTCTTT. It specifies CASSLDRGVPEAFF. The chain links TRBV5-1 to TRBJ1-1, with TRBD1 identical over 7 bases. Germline V gene data show CDR1 as SGHRS and CDR2 as YFSETQ. J was trimmed by 6 bases and V by 0 bases; bases with no gene match: 5. The CDR3 has 14 residues.

The CDR3 nucleotides read TGTGCCAGCAGTGAATCAGGGAACACCGGGGAGCTGTTTTTT. The encoded protein is CASSESGNTGELFF. This chain joins TRBV6-1 and TRBJ2-2; D remains unclear. The CDR3 runs to 14 residues. Germline lookup yields CDR1 MNHNS and CDR2 SASEGT. The V gene lost 2 bases and the J gene lost 1 base, with 5 bases spanning the gap.

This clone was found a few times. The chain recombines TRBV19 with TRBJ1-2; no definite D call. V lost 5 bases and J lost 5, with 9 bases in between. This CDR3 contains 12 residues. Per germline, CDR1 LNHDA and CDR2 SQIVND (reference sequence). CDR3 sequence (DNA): TGTGCCAGTAGTGATCCGGTATATGGCTACACCTTC. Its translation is CASSDPVYGYTF.

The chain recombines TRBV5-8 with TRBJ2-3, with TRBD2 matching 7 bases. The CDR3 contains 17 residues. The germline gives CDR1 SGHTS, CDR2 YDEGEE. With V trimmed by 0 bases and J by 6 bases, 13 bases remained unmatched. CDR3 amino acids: CASSLARGGSTRDTQYF. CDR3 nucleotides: TGTGCCAGCAGCTTGGCCCGGGGAGGGTCGACACGGGATACGCAGTATTTT. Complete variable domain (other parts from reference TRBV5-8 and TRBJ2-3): EAGVTQSPTHLIKTRGQQATLRCSPISGHTSVYWYQQALGLGLQFLLWYDEGEERNRGNFPPRFSGRQFPNYSSELNVNALELEDSALYLCASSLARGGSTRDTQYFGPGTRLTVL.